This T cell receptor (beta chain) derives from a study of blood T cell repertoires in COVID-19 (dated by TCRdb to about 2020). Turning to the overall study: Samples from collaborators originated in the United States, Italy and Spain and spanned both the acute and convalescent phases of COVID-19. The prospective study material was composed of cDNA or gDNA derived from T cells, B-cell-depleted T cells, or PBMCs. The dataset comprised deeply sampled blood TCRbeta repertoires from subjects exposed to, actively infected with, or recovered from COVID-19. The repertoires were released in a freely available public database meant as a resource for research on the immune response to SARS-CoV-2. Samples were obtained from the ongoing ImmuneRACE study (first 160 participants) and from over 1,000 subjects provided by 6 global collaborators. Sample metadata almost always included a de-identified subject ID, COVID-19 status, age in years and sex. Where available, HLA class I and class II types were taken from metadata supplied by the sample provider and were not determined by assay-based typing.

Results the study describes overall, beyond this receptor: The quantity of clinical and demographic metadata differed by source and by participant and was supplied without curation.

A second Seattle source provided samples from volunteer blood donors who had recovered from COVID-19. The collaborating institutions used their own protocols to collect whole blood in K2EDTA tubes. For TCRbeta analysis, collaborators shipped samples as frozen whole blood, isolated PBMCs, or DNA extracted from either of those sample types. To note about this clone: The antigen it binds to is not known. There are no base qualities to consult, and no much larger clone falls within one base.

Looking up the germline V gene yields CDR1 SGHRS and CDR2 YFSETQ. Reading from cysteine to phenylalanine, the CDR3 counts 14 amino acids. The kept DNA is CDR3 alone, 42 bases in frame from the first base. The germline ends are 10 bases apart after V is trimmed by 5 bases and J by 1 base. The immunoSEQ Assay, a bias-controlled multiplex PCR, was used to amplify TCRbeta CDR3 regions from genomic DNA. Turning to the authors' computational methods: The number of nucleated cells in each sample was estimated by amplification of reference gene primers within the assay. To quantify the absolute abundance of each unique TCRbeta CDR3 rearrangement, sequence reads were collapsed and filtered. For each sample, productive Simpson clonality was calculated as the square root of Simpson's diversity index over productive rearrangements. TCRdb obtained this table from immuneACCESS and retained in-frame rearrangements with V and J assigned. These tables miss some clones; where compared with another copy, unresolved V genes account for less than half of the shortfall, and the remainder is unexplained. Clonal size and the V and J genes are those of that table, whereas D and trimming came from the DNA. The sample table holds roughly 240,000 clones, of which 83% were seen once. The top ten constitute 3.5% to 5.5% of the sample.

The source material was peripheral blood. The rearranged segments are TRBV5-1 and TRBJ2-1, with TRBD2 tentatively as D gene (5 bases match). The clonotype comes from a man aged 60-69 years who had recovered from COVID-19. Here is the DNA: TGCGCCAGCAGGGCCGGGGAGTCCTACAATGAGCAGTTCTTC. This translates into CASRAGESYNEQFF.